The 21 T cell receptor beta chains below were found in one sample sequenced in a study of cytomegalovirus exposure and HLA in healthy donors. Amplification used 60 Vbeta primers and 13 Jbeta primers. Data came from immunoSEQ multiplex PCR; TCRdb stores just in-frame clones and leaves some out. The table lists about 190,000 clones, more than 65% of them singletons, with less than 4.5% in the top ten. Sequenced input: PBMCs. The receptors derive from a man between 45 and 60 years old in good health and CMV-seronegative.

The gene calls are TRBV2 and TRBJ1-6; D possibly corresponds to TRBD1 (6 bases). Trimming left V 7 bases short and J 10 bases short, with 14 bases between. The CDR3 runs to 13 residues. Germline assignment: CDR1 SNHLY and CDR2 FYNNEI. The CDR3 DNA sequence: TGTGCCAGCAACCCCAGCGGGGGCTCACCCCTCCACTTT. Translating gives CASNPSGGSPLHF.

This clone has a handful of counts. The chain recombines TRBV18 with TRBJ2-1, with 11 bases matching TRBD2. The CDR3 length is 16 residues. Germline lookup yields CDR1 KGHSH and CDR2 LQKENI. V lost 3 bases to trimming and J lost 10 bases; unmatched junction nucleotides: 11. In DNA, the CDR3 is TGTGCCAGCTCACCTCAATTAGCGGGGGGGCCCGGCGAGCAGTTCTTC. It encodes CASSPQLAGGPGEQFF.

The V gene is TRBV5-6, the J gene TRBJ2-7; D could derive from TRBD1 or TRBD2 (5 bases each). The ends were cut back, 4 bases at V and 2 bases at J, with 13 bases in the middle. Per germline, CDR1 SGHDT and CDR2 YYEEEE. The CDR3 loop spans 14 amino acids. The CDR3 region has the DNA TGTGCCAGCAGCCTGGGGACCGGGGCCTACGAGCAGTACTTC. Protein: CASSLGTGAYEQYF.

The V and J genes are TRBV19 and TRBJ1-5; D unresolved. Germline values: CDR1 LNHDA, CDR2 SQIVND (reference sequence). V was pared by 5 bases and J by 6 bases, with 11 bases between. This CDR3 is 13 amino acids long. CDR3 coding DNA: TGTGCCAGTAGTCGGGGTAACCTTCAGCCCCAGCATTTT. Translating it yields CASSRGNLQPQHF.

The CDR3 nucleotides are TGTGCCAGCAGCTATCGCACGGTTGACAGGGAGACCCAGTACTTC. Protein product: CASSYRTVDRETQYF. This chain connects TRBV7-9 to TRBJ2-5, with D tentatively TRBD1 (6 bases). CDR3 length: 15 residues. Germline assignment: CDR1 SEHNR and CDR2 FQNEAQ (reference sequence). The V end lost 4 bases, the J end lost 5 bases, and 17 bases lay between the germline ends.

The CDR3 loop is CASSSGREVYF. For the CDR3, the DNA is TGTGCCAGCAGTTCCGGGAGGGAGGTGTACTTC. This chain joins TRBV6-5 and TRBJ2-7; 8 nucleotides agree with TRBD2. The length of the CDR3 is 11 residues. After removal of 4 bases from V and 12 bases from J, the junction contained 5 bases not matched to a gene. Germline V gene lookup returns CDR1 MNHEY and CDR2 SVGAGI.

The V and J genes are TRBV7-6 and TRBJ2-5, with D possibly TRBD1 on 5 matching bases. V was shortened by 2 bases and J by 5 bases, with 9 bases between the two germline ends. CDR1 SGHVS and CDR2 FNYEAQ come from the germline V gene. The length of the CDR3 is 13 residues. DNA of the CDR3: TGTGCCAGCAGCTTATCCCCAGGGGAGACCCAGTACTTC. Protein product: CASSLSPGETQYF. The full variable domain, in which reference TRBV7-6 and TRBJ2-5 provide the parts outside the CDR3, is GAGVSQSPRYKVTKRGQDVALRCDPISGHVSLYWYRQALGQGPEFLTYFNYEAQQDKSGLPNDRFSAERPEGSISTLTIQRTEQRDSAMYRCASSLSPGETQYFGPGTRLLVL.

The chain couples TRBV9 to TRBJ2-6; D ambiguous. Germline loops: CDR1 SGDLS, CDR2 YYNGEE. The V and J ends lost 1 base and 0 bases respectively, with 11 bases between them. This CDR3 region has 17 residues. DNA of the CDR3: TGTGCCAGCAGCGTATACCCCCGGAGCTCTGGGGCCAACGTCCTGACTTTC. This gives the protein CASSVYPRSSGANVLTF.

The CDR3 here is CAWRLSGLGTDTQYF. CDR3 DNA sequence: TGTGCCTGGAGGCTTAGCGGGTTGGGCACAGATACGCAGTATTTT. The V and J genes are TRBV30 and TRBJ2-3, with 7 nucleotides matching TRBD2. There are 15 residues in the CDR3. V lost 3 bases, J lost 1 base, and 7 bases stayed unmatched. CDR1 and CDR2 from the germline V gene are GTSNPN and SVGIG (reference sequence).

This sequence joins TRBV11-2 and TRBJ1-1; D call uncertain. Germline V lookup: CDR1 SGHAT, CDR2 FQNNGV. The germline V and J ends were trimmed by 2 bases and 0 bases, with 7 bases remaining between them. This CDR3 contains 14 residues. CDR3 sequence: CASSLSSLNTEAFF. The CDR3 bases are TGTGCCAGCAGCTTAAGCTCTCTGAACACTGAAGCTTTCTTT.

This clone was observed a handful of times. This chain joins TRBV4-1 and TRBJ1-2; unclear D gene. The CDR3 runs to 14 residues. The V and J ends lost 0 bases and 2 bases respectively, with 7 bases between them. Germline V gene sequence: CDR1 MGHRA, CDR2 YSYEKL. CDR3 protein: CASSQEGRNYGYTF. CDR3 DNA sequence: TGCGCCAGCAGCCAAGAGGGGAGGAACTATGGCTACACCTTC.

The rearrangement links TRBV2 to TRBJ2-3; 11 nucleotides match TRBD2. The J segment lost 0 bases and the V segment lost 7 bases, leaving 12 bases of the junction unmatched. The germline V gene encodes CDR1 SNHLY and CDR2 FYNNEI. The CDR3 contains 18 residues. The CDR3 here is CASTERLAGGASTDTQYF. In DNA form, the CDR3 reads TGTGCCAGCACGGAGCGGCTAGCGGGGGGAGCGAGCACAGATACGCAGTATTTT.

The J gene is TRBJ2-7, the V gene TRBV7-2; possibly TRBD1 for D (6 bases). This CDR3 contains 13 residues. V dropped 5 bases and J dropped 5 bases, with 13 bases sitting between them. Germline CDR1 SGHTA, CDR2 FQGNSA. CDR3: CASSQQGFNEQYF. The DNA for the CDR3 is TGTGCCAGCAGCCAACAGGGATTCAACGAGCAGTACTTC.

The CDR3 is CASSLGQANEKLFF. For the CDR3, the DNA is TGCGCCAGCAGCCTGGGACAGGCTAATGAAAAACTGTTTTTT. The rearrangement joins TRBV5-1 to TRBJ1-4; TRBD1 matches 8 bases. This CDR3 has 14 residues. Germline trimming cut 4 bases from V and 3 bases from J; bases unmatched to any gene: 2. From germline, CDR1 is SGHRS and CDR2 YFSETQ.

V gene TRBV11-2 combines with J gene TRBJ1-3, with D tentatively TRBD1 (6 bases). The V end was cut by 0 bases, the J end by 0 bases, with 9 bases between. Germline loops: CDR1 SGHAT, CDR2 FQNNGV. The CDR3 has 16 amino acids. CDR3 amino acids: CASSLEGGLSGNTIYF. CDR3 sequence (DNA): TGTGCCAGCAGCTTAGAGGGGGGGCTCTCTGGAAACACCATATATTTT.

CDR3 region: CASSRRSGAGNTIYF. CDR3 nucleotides: TGTGCCAGCAGTAGGCGGTCAGGGGCGGGAAACACCATATATTTT. The V and J genes are TRBV6-1 and TRBJ1-3; maybe TRBD1 (6 bases). Germline CDR1 is MNHNS and CDR2 is SASEGT. The CDR3 spans 15 residues. The germline V and J ends were trimmed by 5 bases and 4 bases, with 15 bases remaining between them.

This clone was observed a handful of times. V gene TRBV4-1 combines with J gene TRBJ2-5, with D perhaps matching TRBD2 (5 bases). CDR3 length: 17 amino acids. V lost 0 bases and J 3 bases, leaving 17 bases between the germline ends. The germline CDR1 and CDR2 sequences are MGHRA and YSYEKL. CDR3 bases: TGCGCCAGCAGCCAAGAATACTTTAGCGCACGGGAAGAGACCCAGTACTTC. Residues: CASSQEYFSAREETQYF.

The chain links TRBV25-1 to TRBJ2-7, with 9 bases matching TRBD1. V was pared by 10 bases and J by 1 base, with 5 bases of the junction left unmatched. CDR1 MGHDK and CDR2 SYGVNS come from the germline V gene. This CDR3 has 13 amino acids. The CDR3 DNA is TGTGCCACGCAGGGGACAGGGTCCTACGAGCAGTACTTC. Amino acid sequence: CATQGTGSYEQYF.

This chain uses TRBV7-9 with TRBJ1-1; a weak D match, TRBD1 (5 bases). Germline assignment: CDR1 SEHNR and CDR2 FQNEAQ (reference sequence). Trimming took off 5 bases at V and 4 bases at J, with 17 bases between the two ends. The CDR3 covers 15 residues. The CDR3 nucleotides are TGTGCCAGCAGCACCCCCTCTGGGGGAGGCACTGAAGCTTTCTTT. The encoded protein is CASSTPSGGGTEAFF.

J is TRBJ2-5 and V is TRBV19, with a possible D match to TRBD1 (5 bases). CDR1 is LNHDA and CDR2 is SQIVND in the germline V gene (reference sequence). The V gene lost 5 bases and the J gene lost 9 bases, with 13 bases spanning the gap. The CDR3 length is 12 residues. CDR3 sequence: CASSAVGVAQYF. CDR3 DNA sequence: TGTGCCAGTAGTGCCGTAGGGGTGGCCCAGTACTTC.

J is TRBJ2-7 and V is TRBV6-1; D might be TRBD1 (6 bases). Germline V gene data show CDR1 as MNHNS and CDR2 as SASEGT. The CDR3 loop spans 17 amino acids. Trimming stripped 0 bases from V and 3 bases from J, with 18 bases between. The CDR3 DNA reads TGTGCCAGCAGTGAAGCAATTAGGACAGCGACCTTCTACGAGCAGTACTTC. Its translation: CASSEAIRTATFYEQYF.